A single sample is the source of the 27 T cell receptor beta chains below, sequenced in a study of T cell repertoires in cytomegalovirus infection. The antigens these receptors bind are not known. TCRdb called the reads again in MiXCR, with one record for every CDR3 protein. The data show under 850,000 distinct CDR3 sequences, around 31% seen once. Specimen: cultured PBMCs, collected from culture after CMV antigen stimulation. The receptors here all came from a human donor in good health (CMV status not recorded). Some clones in this sample may be carry-over from other donors' samples.

This clonotype came up a few times. The rearrangement uses TRBV6-4 and TRBJ2-3, with 9 bases lining up with TRBD2. Trimming at V came to 6 bases and at J to 7 bases, leaving 8 bases not matched to a gene. Germline V lookup: CDR1 MRHNA, CDR2 SNTAGT. This CDR3 has 14 residues. The DNA for the CDR3 is TGTGCCAGCAGCGCGGGGGGGACTGGCAATACGCAGTATTTT. Protein: CASSAGGTGNTQYF.

A single count supports this clonotype. The chain couples TRBV2 to TRBJ2-2; tentative D call: TRBD2 (6 bases). This CDR3 is 14 amino acids long. CDR1 and CDR2 from the germline V gene are SNHLY and FYNNEI. V was trimmed by 4 bases and J by 2 bases, leaving 8 bases between them. CDR3 loop: CASSAGVNTGELFF. The CDR3 DNA sequence: TGTGCCAGCAGTGCGGGGGTTAACACCGGGGAGCTGTTTTTT.

This clonotype was picked up a small number of times. The chain employs TRBV12-3 or TRBV12-4 and TRBJ2-3; D remains ambiguous. CDR3 length: 16 residues. V was shortened by 2 bases and J by 2 bases, with 14 bases between the two germline ends. The CDR3 sequence is CASSLSSGGSTDTQYF. As DNA, the CDR3 is TGTGCCAGCAGTTTAAGCTCAGGCGGATCCACAGATACGCAGTATTTT.

This clonotype was detected only once. The rearrangement uses TRBV20-1 and TRBJ1-1; 9 nucleotides agree with TRBD1. V trimming: 6 bases; J trimming: 11 bases; junction bases outside the gene matches: 7. The CDR3 is 11 amino acids. CDR1 and CDR2 (germline): DFQATT, SNEGSKA (reference sequence). CDR3 region: CSALGTGYAFF. Written as DNA, the CDR3 is TGCAGTGCACTCGGGACAGGGTACGCTTTCTTT.

The chain joins TRBV12-3 or TRBV12-4 to TRBJ2-2; 10 bases align to TRBD2. The CDR3 length is 15 residues. After removal of 5 bases from V and 6 bases from J, the junction contained 6 bases not matched to a gene. The CDR3 spells CASSLRAGGAGELFF. CDR3 nucleotide sequence: TGTGCCAGCAGTCTCAGAGCGGGAGGGGCCGGGGAGCTGTTTTTT.

The chain recombines TRBV27 with TRBJ2-7; the D gene is possibly TRBD1 (5 bases). This CDR3 contains 13 residues. Trimming pared 9 bases from V and 4 bases from J, leaving 16 bases between. CDR1 and CDR2 (germline): MNHEY, SMNVEV (reference sequence). CDR3 coding DNA: TGTGCCAGTAGGTCGCAGGGCGAATACGAGCAGTACTTC. It yields the protein CASRSQGEYEQYF.

The J gene is TRBJ2-5, the V gene TRBV12-3 or TRBV12-4, with TRBD1 matching 9 bases. With 6 bases clipped from V and 4 bases from J, the junction kept 9 bases outside the gene matches. The CDR3 totals 15 residues. The CDR3 protein is CASSDLGQGRETQYF. As DNA, the CDR3 is TGTGCCAGCAGCGACCTTGGACAGGGGCGAGAGACCCAGTACTTC.

The gene calls are TRBV7-2 and TRBJ1-1; no clear D gene. The germline V gene has CDR1 SGHTA and CDR2 FQGNSA. V lost 5 bases and J lost 6, with 22 bases in between. The CDR3 contains 16 residues. The CDR3 region is CASSPVLGPPGAEAFF. The CDR3 nucleotides read TGTGCCAGCAGCCCCGTTTTGGGTCCCCCGGGCGCTGAAGCTTTCTTT.

The table lists this clonotype with a few counts. The chain uses TRBV6-5 and TRBJ2-7; D is unclear. The V gene lost 6 bases and the J gene lost 2 bases, with 14 bases spanning the gap. The CDR3 is 14 residues long. The germline V gene encodes CDR1 MNHEY and CDR2 SVGAGI. The DNA of the CDR3 is TGTGCCAGCAGCCGAACCTCCCAAACCTACGAGCAGTACTTC. This codes for CASSRTSQTYEQYF.

CDR3 coding DNA: TGTGCCAGCGGTGGGAAGTTTAATTCACCCCTCCACTTT. Its translation is CASGGKFNSPLHF. The chain is built from TRBV6-6 and TRBJ1-6; the D is unclear. CDR1 MNHNY and CDR2 SVGAGI come from the germline V gene (reference sequence). V was shortened by 8 bases and J by 6 bases, with 11 bases between the two germline ends. CDR3 length: 13 amino acids.

The chain has TRBV9 and TRBJ2-2, with 9 bases fitting TRBD1. This CDR3 region has 16 residues. Germline trimming cut 1 base from V and 7 bases from J; bases unmatched to any gene: 8. In germline, CDR1 is SGDLS, CDR2 YYNGEE. The CDR3 sequence: CASSVISGTGSGELFF. Written as DNA, the CDR3 is TGTGCCAGCAGCGTAATCTCGGGGACAGGGAGCGGGGAGCTGTTTTTT.

The table lists this clonotype with a few counts. The chain joins TRBV12-3 or TRBV12-4 to TRBJ1-5; D unclear. V lost 8 bases to trimming and J lost 0 bases, with 8 bases between them. This CDR3 comprises 13 residues. The CDR3 DNA reads TGTGCCAGCCAGTTCGGTAGCAATCAGCCCCAGCATTTT. Translation: CASQFGSNQPQHF.

In its sample, this clonotype was seen once. V is TRBV18 and J is TRBJ1-2; D perhaps matches TRBD1 (6 bases). This CDR3 comprises 13 residues. With 5 bases removed from V and 3 bases from J, the gap between germline ends came to 10 bases. Germline V gene sequence: CDR1 KGHSH, CDR2 LQKENI. CDR3: CASSSDSHYGYTF. CDR3 DNA: TGTGCCAGCTCATCGGACAGCCACTATGGCTACACCTTC.

This clonotype turned up a few times. V usage is TRBV7-2 and J usage is TRBJ2-4; D is perhaps TRBD2 (6 bases). The CDR3 contains 13 residues. Germline CDR1 and CDR2: SGHTA and FQGNSA. V lost 5 bases and J 13 bases, leaving 18 bases between the germline ends. The CDR3 region is CASSPQESLAQYF. CDR3 nucleotides: TGTGCCAGCAGCCCTCAGGAGAGCCTAGCGCAGTACTTC.

The V gene is TRBV19, the J gene TRBJ2-7, with D perhaps assigned TRBD1 or TRBD2 (6 bases each). CDR3 length: 15 amino acids. With 7 bases removed from V and 2 bases from J, the gap between germline ends came to 18 bases. Germline V CDR1 and CDR2: LNHDA, SQIVND (reference sequence). This chain's CDR3 is CASTPGASGAYEQYF. The CDR3 DNA reads as TGTGCCAGTACCCCGGGGGCCTCCGGGGCCTACGAGCAGTACTTC.

This clonotype has only one observation. V gene TRBV6-5 combines with J gene TRBJ2-7, with TRBD1 matching 8 bases. The CDR3 is 15 amino acids. The J segment lost 4 bases and the V segment lost 0 bases, leaving 5 bases of the junction unmatched. CDR1 and CDR2 (germline): MNHEY, SVGAGI. CDR3 sequence (DNA): TGTGCCAGCAGTTACTCTGGACAGGGTGGGTACGAGCAGTACTTC. It translates to CASSYSGQGGYEQYF.

Written as DNA, the CDR3 is TGTGCCATCAGACCCGGGACAGGGAACACTGAAGCTTTCTTT. It encodes CAIRPGTGNTEAFF. The J gene is TRBJ1-1, the V gene TRBV10-3, with 8 bases aligning to TRBD1. V lost 6 bases to trimming and J lost 1 base; unmatched junction nucleotides: 4. The CDR3 is 14 residues long. The germline V gene encodes CDR1 ENHRY and CDR2 SYGVKD.

J is TRBJ1-2 and V is TRBV4-3; the D is unclear. Germline CDR1 LGHNA, CDR2 YSLEER. Trimming stripped 0 bases from V and 6 bases from J, with 8 bases between. This CDR3 comprises 13 residues. The CDR3: CASSQEGLDGYTF. The CDR3 coding sequence is TGCGCCAGCAGCCAAGAGGGTTTGGATGGCTACACCTTC.

This rearrangement joins TRBV10-3 to TRBJ1-1, with D unclear. The CDR3 consists of 13 residues. The V gene lost 9 bases and the J gene lost 0 bases, with 11 bases spanning the gap. Germline V gives CDR1 ENHRY, CDR2 SYGVKD. CDR3 bases: TGTGCCATGCAACAGACCATGAACACTGAAGCTTTCTTT. Translating it yields CAMQQTMNTEAFF.

This chain links TRBV2 with TRBJ2-5; 9 positions match TRBD2. CDR3 length: 14 residues. In germline, CDR1 is SNHLY, CDR2 FYNNEI. Trimming cost V 8 bases and J 1 base; bases outside gene matches: 5. CDR3 region: CASGLAGVQETQYF. In DNA form, the CDR3 reads TGTGCCAGCGGGTTAGCGGGAGTCCAAGAGACCCAGTACTTC. Full variable domain (outside the CDR3, taken from reference TRBV2 and TRBJ2-5): EPEVTQTPSHQVTQMGQEVILRCVPISNHLYFYWYRQILGQKVEFLVSFYNNEISEKSEIFDDQFSVERPDGSNFTLKIRSTKLEDSAMYFCASGLAGVQETQYFGPGTRLLVL.

The chain recombines TRBV7-2 with TRBJ2-7; D assignment may be TRBD1 or TRBD2 (5 bases each). CDR1 is SGHTA and CDR2 is FQGNSA in the germline V gene. This CDR3 is built from 14 residues. V was shortened by 6 bases and J by 9 bases, with 21 bases between the two germline ends. CDR3 DNA: TGTGCCAGCAGACCCACCGGGACCCGCGGAGGGCAGTACTTC. It yields the protein CASRPTGTRGGQYF. The complete variable domain, with remaining parts taken from reference TRBV7-2 and TRBJ2-7, reads GAGVSQSPSNKVTEKGKDVELRCDPISGHTALYWYRQSLGQGLEFLIYFQGNSAPDKSGLPSDRFSAERTGGSVSTLTIQRTQQEDSAVYLCASRPTGTRGGQYFGPGTRLTVT.

This clonotype was found a few times. CDR3 residues: CSASPPGAPNQPQHF. CDR3 coding DNA: TGCAGTGCTAGCCCTCCAGGGGCCCCTAATCAGCCCCAGCATTTT. This chain connects TRBV20-1 to TRBJ1-5, with D possibly matching TRBD1 (6 bases). The CDR3 spans 15 residues. Per the germline V gene, CDR1 is DFQATT and CDR2 is SNEGSKA (reference sequence). Trimming cost V 3 bases and J 4 bases, with 16 bases left between them.

The gene calls are TRBV24-1 and TRBJ2-3, with D uncertain. Germline CDR1 KGHDR, CDR2 SFDVKD. This CDR3 region has 15 residues. V lost 3 bases to trimming and J lost 1 base, with 10 bases between them. The CDR3 loop reads CATSDPGLRTDTQYF. The DNA for the CDR3 is TGTGCCACCAGTGATCCGGGTCTCCGCACAGATACGCAGTATTTT.

This chain uses TRBV15 with TRBJ2-7; D might be TRBD1 (6 bases). Per the germline V gene, CDR1 is LNHNV and CDR2 is YYDKDF (reference sequence). The length of the CDR3 is 13 residues. V gave up 2 bases and J gave up 6 bases, with 11 bases separating them. Here the CDR3 DNA reads TGTGCCACCAGCAGACAGGGGCTCATCGAGCAGTACTTC. Translating it yields CATSRQGLIEQYF.

V usage is TRBV7-9 and J usage is TRBJ2-3; D possibly corresponds to TRBD2 (5 bases). Looked up from germline, CDR1 is SEHNR and CDR2 is FQNEAQ (reference sequence). V shed 4 bases and J shed 4 bases, with 18 bases lying between them. This CDR3 has 16 residues. Here the CDR3 DNA reads TGTGCCAGCAGCTATCATACCGGGGTGAGGGCAGATACGCAGTATTTT. It specifies CASSYHTGVRADTQYF.

This clonotype was counted a few times. J is TRBJ2-5 and V is TRBV7-2; D may be TRBD2 (5 bases). This CDR3 spans 15 amino acids. V lost 5 bases and J 3 bases, leaving 16 bases between the germline ends. CDR1 is SGHTA, CDR2 FQGNSA, per germline. Written as DNA, the CDR3 is TGTGCCAGCAGCCCACTTAGGCCGAGGGAAGAGACCCAGTACTTC. Its protein is CASSPLRPREETQYF.

J is TRBJ1-2 and V is TRBV20-1; weak D call: TRBD1 (6 bases). Trimming took off 6 bases at V and 2 bases at J, with 13 bases between the two ends. The germline V gene has CDR1 DFQATT and CDR2 SNEGSKA (reference sequence). This CDR3 is 13 amino acids long. The DNA of the CDR3 is TGCAGTGCCACACATCAGGGGAACTATGGCTACACCTTC. It encodes CSATHQGNYGYTF.